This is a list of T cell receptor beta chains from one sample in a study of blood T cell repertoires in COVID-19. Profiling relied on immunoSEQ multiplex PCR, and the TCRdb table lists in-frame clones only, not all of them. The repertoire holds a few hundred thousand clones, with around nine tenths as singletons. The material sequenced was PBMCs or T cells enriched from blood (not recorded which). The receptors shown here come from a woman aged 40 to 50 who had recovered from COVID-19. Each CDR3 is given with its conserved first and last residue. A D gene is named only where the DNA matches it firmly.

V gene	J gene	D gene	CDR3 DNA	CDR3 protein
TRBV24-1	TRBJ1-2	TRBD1	TGTGCCACCAGTGATTTTCCGACAGGGGCCTTGGGAGGCTACACCTTC	CATSDFPTGALGGYTF
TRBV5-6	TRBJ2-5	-	TGTGCCAGCAGCTTGGGGCCGGGAGAGACCCAGTACTTC	CASSLGPGETQYF
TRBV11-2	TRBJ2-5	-	TGTGCCAGCAGCTTATGGGCGGGAGAGACCCAGTACTTC	CASSLWAGETQYF
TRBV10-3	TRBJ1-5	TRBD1	TGTGCCACGACAGGGGACGACAATCAGCCCCAGCATTTT	CATTGDDNQPQHF
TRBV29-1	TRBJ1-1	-	TGCAGCGCAAAGACTCCGAACACTGAAGCTTTCTTT	CSAKTPNTEAFF
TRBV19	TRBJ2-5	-	TGTGCCAGTAGTATAGGCCGGGTACAAGGAGAGACCCAGTACTTC	CASSIGRVQGETQYF
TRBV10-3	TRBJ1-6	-	TGTGCCATCAGGGACAGACCAAATTCACCCCTCCACTTT	CAIRDRPNSPLHF
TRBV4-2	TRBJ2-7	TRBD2	TGTGCCAGCAGCCAAGGAACCCCCACTAGCGCGTACTCCTACGAGCAGTACTTC	CASSQGTPTSAYSYEQYF
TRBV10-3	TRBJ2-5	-	TGTGCCATCTCTCCAGGCTACCAAGAGACCCAGTACTTC	CAISPGYQETQYF
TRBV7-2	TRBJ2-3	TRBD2	TGTGCCAGCAGCTCACTAGCGGGAGCAGATACGCAGTATTTT	CASSSLAGADTQYF
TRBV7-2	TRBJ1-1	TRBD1	TGTGCCAGCAGCTTTACCGGGACAGGGAACACTGAAGCTTTCTTT	CASSFTGTGNTEAFF
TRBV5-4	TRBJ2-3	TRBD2	TGTGCCAGCAGCAATAGACTAGCGAGACGATTCACAGATACGCAGTATTTT	CASSNRLARRFTDTQYF
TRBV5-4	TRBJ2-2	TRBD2	TGTGCCAGCAGCTTGGGGGCGGGAGCCGGGGAGCTGTTTTTT	CASSLGAGAGELFF
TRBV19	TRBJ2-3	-	TGTGCCAGTAGTATAAGGGGGTCCCTCACAGATACGCAGTATTTT	CASSIRGSLTDTQYF
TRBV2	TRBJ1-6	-	TGTGCCACGGGGGACGGCCTGTTGGGGCGGAATTCACCCCTCCACTTT	CATGDGLLGRNSPLHF
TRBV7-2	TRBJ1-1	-	TGTGCCAGCAGCGAAACAAGGGGGTACACTGAAGCTTTCTTT	CASSETRGYTEAFF
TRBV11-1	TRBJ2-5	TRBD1	TGTGCCAGCAGCCACCAGGGGGCGCGGGAGACCCAGTACTTC	CASSHQGARETQYF
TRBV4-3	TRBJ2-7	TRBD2	TGCGCCAGCAGCCAAGATTGGGAAGCGGGAGAGGGATACGAGCAGTACTTC	CASSQDWEAGEGYEQYF
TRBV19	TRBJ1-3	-	TGTGCCAGTAGTATAGATCTGGCTCGGGTACCAAATTTT	CASSIDLARVPNF
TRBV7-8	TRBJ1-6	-	TGTGCCAGCAGCCATCTCGAGTCGCCCCTCCACTTT	CASSHLESPLHF
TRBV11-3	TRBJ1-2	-	TGTGCCAGCAGCTTAGACGGCAGGCGGACTACTAACTATGGCTACACCTTC	CASSLDGRRTTNYGYTF
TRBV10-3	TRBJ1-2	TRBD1	TGTGCCACCACGGGACAGGGGAACTATGGCTACACCTTC	CATTGQGNYGYTF
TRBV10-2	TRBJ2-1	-	TGCGCCAGCAGTGACATGTCAGGGTCTTGGAATGAGCAGTTCTTC	CASSDMSGSWNEQFF
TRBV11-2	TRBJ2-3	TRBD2	TGTGCCAGCAGCTACGGGACTACTCCTAGCACAGATACGCAGTATTTT	CASSYGTTPSTDTQYF
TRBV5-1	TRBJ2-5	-	TGCGCCAGCAGCTTGGTTGCAGGGAAAGAGACCCAGTACTTC	CASSLVAGKETQYF
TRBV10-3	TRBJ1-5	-	TGTGCCATCGGCCGGGACAAATATAGCAATCAGCCCCAGCATTTT	CAIGRDKYSNQPQHF
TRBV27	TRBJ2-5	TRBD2	TGTGCCAGCAGTAAATCCGCGGGACTAGCGGGAGAGTGGGCGTTCCAAGAGACCCAGTACTTC	CASSKSAGLAGEWAFQETQYF
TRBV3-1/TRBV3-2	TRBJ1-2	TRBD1	TGTGCCAGCAGCCAAGGGGACAGCAGAGTAGGTGGCTACACCTTC	CASSQGDSRVGGYTF
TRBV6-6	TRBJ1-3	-	TGTGCCAGCAGAACTCGACAGACAGGCGGGGGAAACACCATATATTTT	CASRTRQTGGGNTIYF
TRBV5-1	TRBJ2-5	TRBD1	TGCGCCAGCAGCTTGGTAGGACCAGGGGGCGGGGAGACCCAGTACTTC	CASSLVGPGGGETQYF
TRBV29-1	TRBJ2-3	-	TGCAGCGTTGAAGGGGGCAGGGCTAGCACAGATACGCAGTATTTT	CSVEGGRASTDTQYF
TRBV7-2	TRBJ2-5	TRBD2	TGTGCCAGCAGCTTAGGCGGGAGGGGCGAGACCCAGTACTTC	CASSLGGRGETQYF
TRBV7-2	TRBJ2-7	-	TGTGCCAGCAGCTTAGTGTCGAAGCTCGGCGAGCAGTACTTC	CASSLVSKLGEQYF
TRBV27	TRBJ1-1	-	TGTGCCAGCATCCCCCCACTCGGGACTGAAGCTTTCTTT	CASIPPLGTEAFF
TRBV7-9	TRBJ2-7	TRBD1	TGTGCCAGCAGCTCGACCGGACAGGCAACCTACGAGCAGTACTTC	CASSSTGQATYEQYF
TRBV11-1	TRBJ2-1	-	TGTGCCAGCAGCTTTACTAGTAATGAGCAGTTCTTC	CASSFTSNEQFF
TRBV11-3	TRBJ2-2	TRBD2	TGTGCCAGCATCCGGGGGGGGATAAACACCGGGGAGCTGTTTTTT	CASIRGGINTGELFF